The 22 T cell receptor beta chains listed next were all sequenced from one sample in a study of T-cell reconstitution after alpha-beta-depleted transplantation in children. Unique molecular identifiers featured in how the TCRbeta library was prepared. TCRdb ran MiXCR on the PCR reads and lists one entry per CDR3 protein. In the table there are about 980,000 distinct CDR3 sequences, around 30% of which are singletons. The material was PBMCs, mostly from graft donor cells, obtained 360 days after TCRalphabeta/CD19-depleted stem cell transplant. The receptors were sampled from a boy less than two years old who had a stem cell transplant for SCID, so the T cells may come from the graft donor.

This clonotype was seen only a few times. The chain links TRBV12-3 or TRBV12-4 to TRBJ1-1; D not resolved. Trimming stripped 7 bases from V and 7 bases from J, with 16 bases between. CDR3 size: 13 residues. As DNA, the CDR3 is TGTGCCAGCACCCCCAGACGGGAGAATGAAGCTTTCTTT. Translated, it gives CASTPRRENEAFF.

The V call is TRBV6-1, the J call TRBJ1-6; a weak D match, TRBD1 (6 bases). With 2 bases removed from V and 9 bases from J, the gap between germline ends came to 17 bases. The CDR3 loop spans 16 amino acids. Germline V lookup: CDR1 MNHNS, CDR2 SASEGT. CDR3 coding DNA: TGTGCCAGCAGTGAACAGGGTACAGGGATTCTTTCACCCCTCCACTTT. This encodes CASSEQGTGILSPLHF.

V and J are TRBV3-1 and TRBJ2-5, with D perhaps TRBD1 (5 bases). This CDR3 is built from 17 residues. Germline V CDR1 and CDR2: LGHDT, YNNKEL (reference sequence). Trimming took off 1 base at V and 3 bases at J, with 18 bases between the two ends. The CDR3 DNA reads TGTGCCAGCAGCCAAGTGTGGAAGGGGCCACAAAAAGAGACCCAGTACTTC. Translating it yields CASSQVWKGPQKETQYF.

The J gene is TRBJ2-7, the V gene TRBV4-2; D not certain. This CDR3 is built from 15 residues. The V and J ends lost 1 base and 5 bases respectively, with 15 bases between them. CDR1 is LGHNA, CDR2 YNFKEQ, per germline. CDR3 coding DNA: TGTGCCAGCAGCCAAGGCCGGAGTGTCGGCGACGAGCAGTACTTC. It is translated as CASSQGRSVGDEQYF.

This clonotype occurred a few times. The chain carries TRBV9 and TRBJ2-3; no firm D call. The CDR3 loop spans 13 amino acids. Germline V CDR1 and CDR2: SGDLS, YYNGEE. V was trimmed by 0 bases and J by 9 bases, leaving 11 bases between them. In DNA form, the CDR3 reads TGTGCCAGCAGCGTAGTTAGCTCCACGACGCAGTATTTT. Its translation is CASSVVSSTTQYF.

This clonotype was observed a few times. This chain connects TRBV20-1 to TRBJ2-2; D is undetermined. Trimming cost V 4 bases and J 0 bases, with 9 bases left between them. The germline CDR1 and CDR2 sequences are DFQATT and SNEGSKA (reference sequence). This CDR3 contains 14 residues. In DNA form, the CDR3 reads TGCAGTGCTACTCCACACGCGAACACCGGGGAGCTGTTTTTT. It specifies CSATPHANTGELFF.

The J gene is TRBJ2-5, the V gene TRBV6-1; D is perhaps TRBD1 (6 bases). This CDR3 has 14 residues. V was cut by 6 bases and J by 2 bases, with 13 bases left in between. In germline, CDR1 is MNHNS, CDR2 SASEGT. CDR3 DNA: TGTGCCAGCAGGACCCCAGGGGCGCAAGAGACCCAGTACTTC. Its translation: CASRTPGAQETQYF.

This chain connects TRBV5-5 to TRBJ1-5, with a possible D match to TRBD1 (6 bases). Germline assignment: CDR1 SGHKS and CDR2 YYEKEE (reference sequence). CDR3 length: 15 residues. The V end was cut by 0 bases, the J end by 8 bases, with 15 bases between. The CDR3 DNA is TGTGCCAGCAGCTTGGTCGCCGGGACAAGGGAGCCCCAGCATTTT. Amino acid sequence: CASSLVAGTREPQHF.

The J gene is TRBJ1-1, the V gene TRBV12-3 or TRBV12-4; no definite D call. The CDR3 runs to 12 residues. Trimming cost V 8 bases and J 6 bases, with 13 bases left between them. The CDR3 spells CASGERPSEAFF. CDR3 DNA sequence: TGTGCCAGCGGGGAGAGACCATCTGAAGCTTTCTTT.

This clonotype has just a few counts. The chain recombines TRBV5-1 with TRBJ1-2; possible D gene TRBD1, 5 bases. CDR3 length: 13 residues. CDR1 is SGHRS, CDR2 YFSETQ, per germline. Deletions cut 5 bases from V and 1 base from J, with 9 bases between. The CDR3 sequence is CASRPDSNYGYTF. CDR3 coding DNA: TGCGCCAGCAGGCCTGACAGTAACTATGGCTACACCTTC.

This chain connects TRBV5-1 to TRBJ2-5; the match to TRBD1 covers 8 bases. The germline gives CDR1 SGHRS, CDR2 YFSETQ. The CDR3 runs to 17 residues. The V gene end was trimmed by 2 bases and the J gene end by 3 bases; junction bases not matched to a gene: 12. CDR3 loop: CASSFYGQGTQKETQYF. The CDR3, as DNA: TGCGCCAGCAGCTTCTACGGACAGGGTACTCAGAAAGAGACCCAGTACTTC.

V usage is TRBV5-1 and J usage is TRBJ2-3, with 8 bases aligning to TRBD1. This CDR3 comprises 15 residues. V was pared by 4 bases and J by 4 bases, with 8 bases of the junction left unmatched. Germline V gives CDR1 SGHRS, CDR2 YFSETQ. The CDR3 coding sequence is TGCGCCAGCAGCCGGGACAGGTTACTGGCAGATACGCAGTATTTT. The encoded protein is CASSRDRLLADTQYF. Drawing the rest from reference TRBV5-1 and TRBJ2-3, the complete variable domain is KAGVTQTPRYLIKTRGQQVTLSCSPISGHRSVSWYQQTPGQGLQFLFEYFSETQRNKGNFPGRFSGRQFSNSRSEMNVSTLELGDSALYLCASSRDRLLADTQYFGPGTRLTVL.

The chain joins TRBV12-3 or TRBV12-4 to TRBJ1-5, with TRBD1 matching over 7 bases. J gave up 2 bases and V 2 bases, and 3 bases lay outside the gene matches. The CDR3 consists of 15 residues. This chain's CDR3 is CASSLSTGGNQPQHF. CDR3 nucleotides: TGTGCCAGCAGTTTATCTACAGGGGGCAATCAGCCCCAGCATTTT.

This clonotype came up a few times. The chain is built from TRBV12-3 or TRBV12-4 and TRBJ2-4, with unresolved D. CDR3 size: 13 residues. V lost 2 bases to trimming and J lost 6 bases, with 8 bases between them. The chain's CDR3 is CASSLSPGNIQYF. The CDR3 coding sequence is TGTGCCAGCAGTTTAAGTCCAGGAAACATTCAGTACTTC.

The chain combines TRBV6-1 with TRBJ1-5; the D gene is possibly TRBD1 (6 bases). V lost 6 bases and J lost 1, with 19 bases in between. The CDR3 contains 17 residues. Looked up from germline, CDR1 is MNHNS and CDR2 is SASEGT. The chain's CDR3 is CASSNFTGPESNQPQHF. The CDR3, as DNA: TGTGCCAGCAGCAACTTTACAGGGCCTGAAAGCAATCAGCCCCAGCATTTT.

This rearrangement joins TRBV29-1 to TRBJ2-7; the D is unclear. This CDR3 has 11 amino acids. Germline V gene sequence: CDR1 SQVTM, CDR2 ANQGSEA. Trimming pared 7 bases from V and 2 bases from J, leaving 9 bases between. CDR3 region: CSGTGPYEQYF. CDR3 DNA: TGCAGCGGGACGGGCCCCTACGAGCAGTACTTC.

This clonotype has a handful of counts. This CDR3 reads CSAADRGETQYF. Written as DNA, the CDR3 is TGCAGCGCCGCGGACAGGGGAGAGACCCAGTACTTC. This sequence joins TRBV29-1 and TRBJ2-5, with 9 bases lining up with TRBD1. The CDR3 covers 12 residues. Germline values: CDR1 SQVTM, CDR2 ANQGSEA. V gave up 7 bases and J gave up 4 bases; unmatched junction bases: 4.

The chain is built from TRBV5-1 and TRBJ2-2; D is ambiguous. V was trimmed by 0 bases and J by 6 bases, leaving 12 bases between them. The CDR3 sequence is 15 residues long. The germline gives CDR1 SGHRS, CDR2 YFSETQ. The CDR3 region is CASSLAAQVAGELFF. The CDR3 DNA reads TGCGCCAGCAGCTTGGCCGCGCAGGTGGCCGGGGAGCTGTTTTTT.

The chain combines TRBV10-3 with TRBJ2-3, with D maybe TRBD2 (7 bases). V dropped 8 bases and J dropped 3 bases, with 12 bases sitting between them. The germline gives CDR1 ENHRY, CDR2 SYGVKD. This CDR3 is built from 13 residues. The CDR3 region has the DNA TGTGCCATCGGGGGGGCCTCGACAGATACGCAGTATTTT. Protein: CAIGGASTDTQYF.

There are a few counts of this clonotype. The V gene is TRBV5-1, the J gene TRBJ2-3; D gene uncertain. This CDR3 is 16 amino acids long. Trimming stripped 0 bases from V and 0 bases from J, with 11 bases between. Germline loops: CDR1 SGHRS, CDR2 YFSETQ. The CDR3 region is CASSLGGLGSTDTQYF. CDR3 bases: TGCGCCAGCAGCTTGGGAGGTTTAGGGAGCACAGATACGCAGTATTTT.

This clonotype was seen repeatedly, ten times or more. The chain is built from TRBV7-2 and TRBJ1-2; no clear D. CDR1 and CDR2 (germline): SGHTA, FQGNSA. V was shortened by 2 bases and J by 2 bases, with 3 bases between the two germline ends. The CDR3 is 12 amino acids. The CDR3: CASSLPNYGYTF. CDR3 coding DNA: TGTGCCAGCAGCTTACCCAACTATGGCTACACCTTC.

This clonotype has a handful of counts. The chain couples TRBV25-1 to TRBJ2-7; no firm D call. V lost 6 bases and J lost 3, with 6 bases in between. Germline V lookup: CDR1 MGHDK, CDR2 SYGVNS. The CDR3 has 11 amino acids. The CDR3 sequence is CASSIGYEQYF. CDR3 coding DNA: TGTGCCAGCAGCATAGGCTACGAGCAGTACTTC.